One and the same sample provided the 2 T cell receptor beta chains below, sequenced in a study of shared clonotypes between healthy human individuals. Sequencing was performed with immunoSEQ multiplex PCR; in TCRdb, only in-frame clones are kept and a portion is missing. The sample consists of over a million clones, 98% to 99% of them appearing once. Sequencing was carried out using naive CD4+ T cells sorted from blood. The subset is: CD45RA+ positively selected. The receptors were gathered from a man in his thirties or forties in good health.

This rearrangement joins TRBV18 to TRBJ2-2, with D perhaps matching TRBD1 or TRBD2 (5 bases each). CDR1 and CDR2 (germline): KGHSH, LQKENI. This CDR3 spans 16 amino acids. The V and J ends lost 3 bases and 1 base respectively, with 12 bases between them. The CDR3 is CASSPPGRGNTGELFF. The CDR3 DNA follows: TGTGCCAGCTCACCGCCGGGAAGGGGGAACACCGGGGAGCTGTTTTTT.

This chain links TRBV11-2 with TRBJ2-7; 9 positions agree with TRBD2. Looked up from germline, CDR1 is SGHAT and CDR2 is FQNNGV. The CDR3 sequence is 15 residues long. With 1 base clipped from V and 3 bases from J, the junction kept 4 bases outside the gene matches. CDR3: CASSLAAGGHYEQYF. For the CDR3, the DNA is TGTGCCAGCAGCTTAGCAGCGGGAGGCCACTACGAGCAGTACTTC. The complete variable domain, with remaining parts taken from reference TRBV11-2 and TRBJ2-7, reads EAGVAQSPRYKIIEKRQSVAFWCNPISGHATLYWYQQILGQGPKLLIQFQNNGVVDDSQLPKDRFSAERLKGVDSTLKIQPAKLEDSAVYLCASSLAAGGHYEQYFGPGTRLTVT.